The clone carrying this T cell receptor beta chain was seen more than once but under ten times. Its antigen is still unknown. The data belong to a study of beta chain features in type 1 diabetes. cDNA synthesis used the whole RNA isolate, giving expressed TCRB sequences. The average output of naive, central memory and regulatory T cell samples was approximately 3.7 million reads. TCRdb's table, derived via immunoSEQ multiplex PCR, lists solely in-frame clones and lacks some. The sample has roughly 260,000 clones; roughly a tenth are singletons. The CDR3 extends over 12 amino acids. Germline V CDR1 and CDR2: MDHEN, SYDVKM. V was trimmed by 2 bases and J by 8 bases, leaving 10 bases between them. Donors underwent one heparinised blood draw, about 110 mL on average. Each of the CD4+ naive, central memory, regulatory and stem cell-like memory populations was sorted via CD45RO/CCR7/CD25/CD127/CD95/CD27. Overall study findings and caveats: All four CD4+ subsets from Type 1 diabetes patients carried moderately but significantly shorter TCRB CDR3s.

V usage is TRBV28 and J usage is TRBJ2-7; D uncertain. This TCR derives from a man aged 25-40 years with type 1 diabetes. Source material: naive CD4+ T cells from blood. The DNA for the CDR3 is TGTGCCAGCAGTTTAGAGCCCTCCCAGCAGTACTTC. Its translation is CASSLEPSQQYF.